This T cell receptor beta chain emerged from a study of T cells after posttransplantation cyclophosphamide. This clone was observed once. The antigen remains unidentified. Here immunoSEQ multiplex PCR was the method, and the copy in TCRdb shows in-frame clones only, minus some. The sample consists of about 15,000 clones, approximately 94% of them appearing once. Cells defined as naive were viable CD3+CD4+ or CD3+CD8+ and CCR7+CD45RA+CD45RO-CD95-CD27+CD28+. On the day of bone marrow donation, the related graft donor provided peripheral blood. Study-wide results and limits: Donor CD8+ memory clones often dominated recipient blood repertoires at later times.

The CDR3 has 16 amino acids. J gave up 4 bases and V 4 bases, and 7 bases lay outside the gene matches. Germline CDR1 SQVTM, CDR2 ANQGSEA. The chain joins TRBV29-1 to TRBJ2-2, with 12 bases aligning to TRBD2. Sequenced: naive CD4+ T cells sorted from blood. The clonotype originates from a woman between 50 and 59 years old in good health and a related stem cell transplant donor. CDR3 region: CSVGLAGGRSTGELFF. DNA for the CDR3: TGCAGCGTTGGCCTAGCGGGAGGGCGGAGCACCGGGGAGCTGTTTTTT.